This T cell receptor beta chain was sequenced for a study of vaccination and CD4 T cells after COVID-19. Study at large: Participants got two doses of BNT162b2 or mRNA-1273 vaccine. At a median about 95 days (range 35 to 161) after diagnosis, post-COVID samples were drawn. Treatment of control cultures consisted of a CEFX pool, an HIV-1 Nef pool, or no peptide.

Sequence data for DNA of cultured CD4+ T cells were generated by the Oncomine TCR Beta short-read assay. TCRdb re-derived calls from the PCR reads in MiXCR, one entry per CDR3 protein. Here the sample spans around 25,000 distinct CDR3 sequences, approximately 59% being singletons. Described treatment: roughly 11-day PBMC culture with coronavirus spike peptide pools or control peptides (ViraFEST assay). As to this clonotype: What it binds is unknown.

The TCR originated in a human donor who had recovered from COVID-19. The sequenced sample consisted of CD4+ T cells from blood, cultured in vitro.

CDR3 sequence (DNA): TGTGCCACCAGTGATTTGCCGGACAGGGGTAATGAGCAGTTCTTC. Translated: CATSDLPDRGNEQFF. The chain joins TRBV24-1 to TRBJ2-1, with 9 bases fitting TRBD1. Germline CDR1 KGHDR, CDR2 SFDVKD. The CDR3 totals 15 residues. The trim removed 0 bases at V and 7 bases at J, leaving 3 bases unmatched.